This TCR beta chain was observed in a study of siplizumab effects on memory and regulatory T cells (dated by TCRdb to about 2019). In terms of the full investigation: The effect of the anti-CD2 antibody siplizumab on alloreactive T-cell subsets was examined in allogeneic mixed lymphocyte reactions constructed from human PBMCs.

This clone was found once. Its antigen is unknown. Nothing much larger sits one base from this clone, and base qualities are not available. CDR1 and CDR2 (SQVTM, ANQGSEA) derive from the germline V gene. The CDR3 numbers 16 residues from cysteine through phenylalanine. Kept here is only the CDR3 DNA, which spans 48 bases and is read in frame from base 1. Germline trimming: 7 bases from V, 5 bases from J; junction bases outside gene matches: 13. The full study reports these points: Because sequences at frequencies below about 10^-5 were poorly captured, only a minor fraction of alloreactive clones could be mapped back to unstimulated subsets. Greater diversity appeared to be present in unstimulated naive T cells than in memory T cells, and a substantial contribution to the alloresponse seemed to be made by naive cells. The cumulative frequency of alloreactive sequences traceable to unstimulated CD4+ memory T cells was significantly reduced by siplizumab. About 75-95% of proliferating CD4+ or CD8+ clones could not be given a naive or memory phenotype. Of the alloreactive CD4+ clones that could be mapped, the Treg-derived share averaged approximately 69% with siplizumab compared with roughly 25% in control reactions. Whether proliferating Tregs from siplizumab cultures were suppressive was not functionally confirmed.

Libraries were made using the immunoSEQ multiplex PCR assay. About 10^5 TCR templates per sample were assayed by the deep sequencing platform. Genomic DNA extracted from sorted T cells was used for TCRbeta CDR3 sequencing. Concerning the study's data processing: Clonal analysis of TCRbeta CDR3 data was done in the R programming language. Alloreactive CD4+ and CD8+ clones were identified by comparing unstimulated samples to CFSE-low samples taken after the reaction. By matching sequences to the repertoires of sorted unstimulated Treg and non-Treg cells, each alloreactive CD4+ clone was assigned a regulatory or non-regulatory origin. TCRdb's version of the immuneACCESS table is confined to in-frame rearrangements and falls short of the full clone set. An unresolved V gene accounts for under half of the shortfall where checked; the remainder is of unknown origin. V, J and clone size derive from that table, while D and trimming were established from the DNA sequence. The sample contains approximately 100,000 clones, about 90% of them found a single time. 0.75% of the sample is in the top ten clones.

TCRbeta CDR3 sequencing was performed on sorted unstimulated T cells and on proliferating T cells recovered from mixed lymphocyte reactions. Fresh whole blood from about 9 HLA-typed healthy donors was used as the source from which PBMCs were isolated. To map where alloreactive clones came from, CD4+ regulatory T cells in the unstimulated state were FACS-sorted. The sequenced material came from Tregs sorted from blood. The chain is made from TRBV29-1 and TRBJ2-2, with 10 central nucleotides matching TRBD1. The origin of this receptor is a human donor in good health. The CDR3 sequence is CSAQRGTGVGTGELFF. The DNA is TGCAGCGCTCAACGGGGGACAGGGGTCGGGACCGGGGAGCTGTTTTTT.